This T cell receptor beta chain was profiled in a study of graft-versus-host responses after intestinal transplantation. Notes on the study in general: High graft-versus-host to host-versus-graft clonal ratios were seen in allografts of patients with graft-donor T cell macrochimerism.

Processing released intraepithelial and lamina propria lymphocytes from the graft tissue. The CDR3 is 14 amino acids. Assay used: immunoSEQ multiplex PCR; TCRdb lists only in-frame clones, some missing. This table holds 29,000 or so clones, around 80% found once. To note about this clone: Its antigen is unidentified.

This sequence was found in a human patient who received an intestinal transplant, so some T cells may come from the graft donor. The sequences come from ileum tissue, collected 98 days after intestinal transplantation. J is TRBJ2-5 and V is TRBV12-2. TRBV12-2 is marked as a pseudogene. The CDR3 nucleotides read TGTGCAAGTCGCCCCGGGGCACACCAAGAGACCCAGTACTTC. This sequence encodes CASRPGAHQETQYF.